This entry lists 21 T cell receptor beta chains sequenced from one sample in a study of blood T cells in healthy people across ages. A J-beta primer mix and a sample-barcoded 5' primer were used in a second PCR of roughly 6 to 12 cycles. TCRdb re-derived calls from the 5' RACE reads in MiXCR, one entry per CDR3 protein. Seen here are some 1 million distinct CDR3 sequences, 40% to 55% observed once, and the top ten hold approximately 17%. The sequencing sample was made of blood. Source of these receptors: a woman in her sixties in good health.

The gene calls are TRBV7-7 and TRBJ2-3; 7 bases line up with TRBD2. The CDR3 extends over 13 amino acids. From germline, CDR1 is SSHAT and CDR2 FNYEAQ (reference sequence). Losses at the gene ends were 5 bases for V and 6 bases for J; bases not matched to a gene: 5. CDR3 sequence: CASSDGRADTQYF. The CDR3, as DNA: TGTGCCAGCAGCGATGGGAGGGCGGATACGCAGTATTTT.

The V call is TRBV2, the J call TRBJ2-4; D perhaps matches TRBD1 (6 bases). The germline V gene encodes CDR1 SNHLY and CDR2 FYNNEI. Trimming shortened V by 8 bases and J by 0 bases, and 29 bases separated the two germline ends. There are 20 residues in the CDR3. The CDR3 DNA reads as TGTGCCAGCGCTAAGACGTGGACAGAGACAACATTTATAGCCAAAAACATTCAGTACTTC. Encoded protein: CASAKTWTETTFIAKNIQYF.

The chain carries TRBV14 and TRBJ2-3, with 7 bases lining up with TRBD2. The CDR3 loop spans 15 amino acids. The V gene end was trimmed by 5 bases and the J gene end by 7 bases; junction bases not matched to a gene: 12. CDR1 is SGHDN, CDR2 FVKESK, per germline. Written as DNA, the CDR3 is TGTGCCAGCAGCGGAGCGGGACCCGTGAAGTATACGCAGTATTTT. This codes for CASSGAGPVKYTQYF.

The J gene is TRBJ2-3, the V gene TRBV10-3, with 7 bases matching TRBD2. J gave up 5 bases and V 5 bases, and 1 base lay outside the gene matches. Looked up from germline, CDR1 is ENHRY and CDR2 is SYGVKD. This CDR3 has 12 amino acids. The CDR3 spells CAISTGGDTQYF. Written as DNA, the CDR3 is TGTGCCATCAGTACGGGGGGAGATACGCAGTATTTT.

The rearrangement uses TRBV18 and TRBJ2-1, with 8 bases identical to TRBD1. CDR1 is KGHSH, CDR2 LQKENI, per germline. There are 16 residues in the CDR3. Losses at the gene ends were 4 bases for V and 5 bases for J; bases not matched to a gene: 10. CDR3 coding DNA: TGTGCCAGCTCACAATTGCCTGGACAGGGCAACAATGAGCAGTTCTTC. Translating gives CASSQLPGQGNNEQFF.

Of note for this clonotype: One end of the junction fails to match germline, which may point to a read error. The chain employs TRBV20-1 and TRBJ2-6, with a tentative D call TRBD1 (5 bases). The CDR3 runs to 13 residues. CDR1 and CDR2 from the germline V gene are DFQATT and SNEGSKA (reference sequence). This CDR3 reads CSAWFSGANVPTF. CDR3 DNA sequence: TGCAGTGCCTGGTTCTCTGGGGCCAACGTCCCGACTTTC.

This chain links TRBV27 with TRBJ2-3; 13 nucleotides line up with TRBD2. Trimming took 5 bases from V and 7 from J; bases not matched to a gene: 12. Germline V gene data show CDR1 as MNHEY and CDR2 as SMNVEV (reference sequence). There are 17 residues in the CDR3. Here the CDR3 DNA reads TGTGCCAGCAGTCCCCGGACTAGCGGGAGCCTCCCCAATACGCAGTATTTT. It yields the protein CASSPRTSGSLPNTQYF.

The rearrangement joins TRBV11-3 to TRBJ2-3, with TRBD2 matching 7 bases. Germline-derived CDR1 and CDR2 are SGHNT and YENEEA. V lost 4 bases, J lost 2 bases, and 3 bases stayed unmatched. This CDR3 comprises 14 residues. DNA of the CDR3: TGTGCCAGCAGCTCCGGGACTACCACAGATACGCAGTATTTT. It encodes CASSSGTTTDTQYF.

This clonotype was counted at least ten times. The gene calls are TRBV12-3 or TRBV12-4 and TRBJ2-5, with a weak D call TRBD2 (5 bases). The CDR3 is made up of 16 amino acids. Trimming stripped 3 bases from V and 4 bases from J, with 18 bases between. CDR3 DNA: TGTGCCAGCAGTTTGACGGGTAGCGAGGTGGTAGAGACCCAGTACTTC. This gives the protein CASSLTGSEVVETQYF.

This sequence joins TRBV29-1 and TRBJ2-7; maybe TRBD1 (6 bases). Germline V lookup: CDR1 SQVTM, CDR2 ANQGSEA. Trimming left V 7 bases short and J 5 bases short, with 18 bases between. The CDR3 covers 13 residues. DNA for the CDR3: TGCAGCGCTTCTTCAGGGGCGCGCGACGAGCAGTACTTC. Translating it yields CSASSGARDEQYF.

This clonotype has just one count. This chain connects TRBV12-3 or TRBV12-4 to TRBJ2-3; TRBD2 aligns across 12 bases. V lost 6 bases and J lost 4; bases outside the gene matches: 14. The CDR3 is 18 amino acids. This CDR3 reads CASRLTSGSTRGADTQYF. Written as DNA, the CDR3 is TGTGCCAGCAGGCTGACTAGCGGGAGCACCCGCGGCGCAGATACGCAGTATTTT.

This rearrangement joins TRBV12-3 or TRBV12-4 to TRBJ1-2; TRBD1 aligns across 7 bases. This CDR3 is built from 11 residues. With 7 bases clipped from V and 8 bases from J, the junction kept 4 bases outside the gene matches. Written as DNA, the CDR3 is TGTGCCAGCAAGACAGGGTTCGGCTACACCTTC. This codes for CASKTGFGYTF.

This clonotype was counted only a few times. This sequence joins TRBV11-2 and TRBJ2-3; D ambiguous. CDR3 size: 15 residues. Germline assignment: CDR1 SGHAT and CDR2 FQNNGV. V gave up 1 base and J gave up 0 bases, with 8 bases separating them. CDR3 sequence: CASSLGVVSTDTQYF. In DNA form, the CDR3 reads TGTGCCAGCAGCTTAGGCGTCGTTAGCACAGATACGCAGTATTTT.

This rearrangement joins TRBV3-1 to TRBJ2-5, with 12 bases lining up with TRBD2. The CDR3 is 17 amino acids. Germline CDR1 LGHDT, CDR2 YNNKEL (reference sequence). V lost 4 bases to trimming and J lost 4 bases; unmatched junction nucleotides: 10. CDR3 residues: CASSPLTSGRGGETQYF. CDR3 nucleotide sequence: TGTGCCAGCAGCCCCCTGACTAGCGGGAGAGGGGGAGAGACCCAGTACTTC.

This clonotype was seen a few times. V is TRBV7-6 and J is TRBJ2-5; D is ambiguous. Germline values: CDR1 SGHVS, CDR2 FNYEAQ. The CDR3 covers 14 residues. V lost 1 base and J lost 2, with 8 bases in between. CDR3 DNA: TGTGCCAGCAGCTTAGATGAGGTTCAAGAGACCCAGTACTTC. It yields the protein CASSLDEVQETQYF.

The V and J genes are TRBV5-1 and TRBJ2-7; maybe TRBD2 (5 bases). The CDR3 contains 14 residues. Looked up from germline, CDR1 is SGHRS and CDR2 is YFSETQ. The V end was cut by 2 bases, the J end by 7 bases, with 16 bases between. This CDR3 is CASSFGPGRYEQYF. CDR3 coding DNA: TGCGCCAGCAGCTTCGGACCGGGAAGATATGAGCAGTACTTC.

This clonotype has more than one count but fewer than ten. V usage is TRBV2 and J usage is TRBJ2-5, with D unclear. CDR3 length: 15 amino acids. Trimming pared 1 base from V and 3 bases from J, leaving 12 bases between. Germline V gene data show CDR1 as SNHLY and CDR2 as FYNNEI. The DNA of the CDR3 is TGTGCCAGCAGTGAAGACAGTTTTTTCAAAGAGACCCAGTACTTC. This gives the protein CASSEDSFFKETQYF.

This clonotype was seen at least ten times. The CDR3 nucleotides read TGTGCCAGCAGCGCCAGGGGCCAAGAGACCCAGTACTTC. Its protein product is CASSARGQETQYF. This rearrangement joins TRBV7-8 to TRBJ2-5; TRBD1 is a possible D gene (6 bases). Germline CDR1 reads SGHVS; CDR2 reads FQNEAQ. V lost 5 bases to trimming and J lost 1 base, with 8 bases between them. This CDR3 has 13 amino acids.

The sample holds a few counts of this clonotype. The chain has TRBV7-8 and TRBJ2-3; 8 bases line up with TRBD2. CDR3 length: 17 residues. Trimming removed 1 base from V and 4 bases from J; junction bases left unmatched: 10. Germline values: CDR1 SGHVS, CDR2 FQNEAQ. This CDR3 reads CASSLVGRAGAADTQYF. In DNA form, the CDR3 reads TGTGCCAGCAGCTTAGTCGGTCGAGCGGGAGCGGCAGATACGCAGTATTTT.

The genes are TRBV12-3 or TRBV12-4 and TRBJ2-3; D possibly corresponds to TRBD1 (5 bases). V was pared by 5 bases and J by 2 bases, with 17 bases between. The length of the CDR3 is 16 residues. The CDR3 sequence is CASSPLQARATDTQYF. The CDR3 nucleotides are TGTGCCAGCAGTCCCTTGCAGGCCAGGGCCACAGATACGCAGTATTTT.

In this sample, this clonotype turned up a few times. The chain employs TRBV27 and TRBJ1-2, with TRBD1 matching over 7 bases. Germline trimming cut 7 bases from V and 8 bases from J; bases unmatched to any gene: 16. This CDR3 contains 15 residues. CDR1 is MNHEY and CDR2 is SMNVEV in the germline V gene (reference sequence). The CDR3 spells CASTTRDRPQNGYTF. CDR3 in DNA: TGTGCCAGCACGACTCGGGACAGACCACAGAACGGCTACACCTTC.